The TCR beta chain under discussion was sequenced for a study of shared clonotypes between healthy human individuals (dated by TCRdb to 2019 to 2021). For context, the study as a whole: Three men and a couple of women, aged 18 to 49 years, made up the cohort. Leukapheresis yielded between about 0.85 and 10 billion PBMCs per donor. To increase sequencing depth and limit assay-specific biases, different laboratories used diverse techniques to prepare libraries and sequence TCR repertoires. To estimate repertoire size and how much clonotypes are shared between individuals, the study performed deep sequencing of blood TCR repertoires from five healthy adults. For each donor, CD4 naive and CD4 memory were each given three plates, CD8 naive was given two plates, and CD8 memory was given one plate.

The donors were healthy, HIV-negative adults who had no recently reported acute infections or vaccinations. Every donor was a Caucasian adult living in Nashville, Tennessee, USA. CD4+ T cells were enriched by magnetic negative selection, after which naive cells were positively selected on CD45RA and the negative fraction was taken as the memory subset. Blood was collected by leukapheresis, and PBMCs were isolated by Ficoll-Histopaque density gradient centrifugation and then cryopreserved in liquid nitrogen vapor phase. Analytical flow cytometry was used to check the purity and quantity of each magnetically sorted T cell population. Genomic DNA was isolated from every sorted fraction and measured by UV absorbance on a Nanodrop 2000c. Study-wide conclusions, independent of this receptor: Pairwise subsampling led to the expectation that sequencing depth would affect the degree of clonotype sharing among donors. Incomplete sequencing was indicated by rarefaction of sorted-subset datasets, despite the large sequencing depth. Across several donors, roughly 5.4% of naive CD4, roughly 3.4% of naive CD8, roughly 2.2% of memory CD4, and 0.3% to 0.45% of memory CD8 clonotypes were shared. Compared with non-shared clonotypes, clonotypes shared by all four sorted-subset donors had higher generation probabilities. Sampling was limited to blood, and TCR repertoires in tissue likely differ from TCR repertoires in blood. Naive subsets generally had larger estimated clonotype richness than memory subsets did. The small number of donors limited the genetic and exposure-history diversity represented.

The CDR3 covers 13 residues, taking in both the cysteine and the phenylalanine. The CDR3 DNA has 39 bases and is translated from base 1. According to the germline V gene, CDR1 reads MDHEN and CDR2 reads SYDVKM. V has 10 bases trimmed and J has 2 bases trimmed; junction bases matching no gene number 6. TCR CDR3 regions were amplified from genomic DNA by multiplex PCR using the deep immunoSEQ assay. Genomic DNA extracted from each cell subset was distributed evenly over all wells of several immunoSEQ 96-well plates, and each plate served as one replicate. Each replicate PCR for sorted subsets received around 0.2 ug genomic DNA, equal to about 30,000 T cell genomes. Purified libraries were measured with a Qubit 3.0 fluorometer, size-checked on a Bioanalyzer 2100, and measured again with the KAPA Library Quantification kit. Every immunoSEQ 96-well plate was sequenced on a dedicated single-read 150-cycle Illumina NextSeq 550 flow cell. The authors' pipeline ran thus. Because only junctional sequences without quality scores were contained in the immunoSEQ output, filtering matching that applied to full-length reads could not be performed. To assign V/J genes and CDR3, sequences were annotated using PyIR, a Python wrapper for IgBLAST v1.9, with IMGT germline references. Reads were filtered out if the reads had weak V/J assignments (E-value above 1e-6), no CDR3, stop codons, out-of-frame junctions, or ambiguous translated residues. A V3J clonotype was defined by an identical inferred V gene, J gene, and CDR3 amino acid sequence. Percentage overlap between repertoires was calculated by dividing the number of shared unique clonotypes by the size of the smaller repertoire. Richness of each repertoire was evaluated using RTK rarefaction, the Chao1 estimator, and Recon v2.1 estimates of unobserved clonotypes. For all TCRbeta clonotypes obtained by the gDNA method from several donors, generation probabilities were computed with OLGA. What TCRdb holds here is the immuneACCESS table cut down to in-frame rearrangements. Part of the clones is not present; checked against another copy, under half of the missing clones reflect an unresolved V gene, and the others are unexplained. V, J and clone size are those of that table, while D and trimming were read from the DNA. The sample profile shows about 1.5 million clones; 98% of them were found once. The ten largest make up approximately 0.45% of the sample.

With respect to this clone: The antigen it binds to is not known. Per-nucleotide qualities are absent, and no much larger clonotype sits a single base away.

This TCR was recovered from a man younger than 45 in good health. The V gene is TRBV28 and the J gene is TRBJ1-2, with 8 bases aligning to TRBD1. Sequenced material: naive CD4+ T cells sorted from blood. According to the study, the label for this sample's cell subset or site signals: CD45RA+ positively selected. At the DNA level, the sequence is TGTGCCATCTTCAGGACAGGGAACTATGGCTACACCTTC. Its coded protein is CAIFRTGNYGYTF.